These 14 T cell receptor beta chains share one sample of origin, sequenced in a study of T cell responses to AZD1222 COVID-19 vaccine. The data were produced by immunoSEQ multiplex PCR, yet TCRdb's version contains in-frame clones alone and is incomplete. Of 95,000 to 150,000 clones listed, 85% to 90% are singletons. Source: peripheral blood, taken on day 0 of AZD1222 vaccination. All receptors come from an adult in good health.

The rearrangement joins TRBV27 to TRBJ2-3; the D gene is possibly TRBD2 (6 bases). Germline V gene lookup returns CDR1 MNHEY and CDR2 SMNVEV (reference sequence). CDR3 length: 14 amino acids. V lost 7 bases to trimming and J lost 1 base, with 12 bases between them. The CDR3 DNA sequence: TGTGCCAGCAAATCGACTAGAGGCACAGATACGCAGTATTTT. Residues: CASKSTRGTDTQYF.

The V and J genes are TRBV15 and TRBJ1-1; D is unclear. Per the germline V gene, CDR1 is LNHNV and CDR2 is YYDKDF (reference sequence). There are 15 residues in the CDR3. Trimming left V 1 base short and J 1 base short, with 10 bases between. Written as DNA, the CDR3 is TGTGCCACCAGCAGAGGAGGTGGTAGGAACACTGAAGCTTTCTTT. As protein: CATSRGGGRNTEAFF.

V gene TRBV6-6 combines with J gene TRBJ2-5; D unclear. In germline, CDR1 is MNHNY, CDR2 SVGAGI (reference sequence). The CDR3 is made up of 14 amino acids. Trimming took off 0 bases at V and 4 bases at J, with 9 bases between the two ends. In nucleotides, the CDR3 is TGTGCCAGCAGTTACTCGCTAGTTCGAGAGACCCAGTACTTC. This codes for CASSYSLVRETQYF.

The rearrangement links TRBV6-5 to TRBJ2-1; 7 bases line up with TRBD1. The germline CDR1 and CDR2 sequences are MNHEY and SVGAGI. V was clipped by 4 bases and J by 15 bases; unmatched bases: 6. The length of the CDR3 is 11 residues. This CDR3 reads CASSFGQVSFF. In nucleotides, the CDR3 is TGTGCCAGCAGTTTTGGACAGGTCTCGTTCTTC.

The chain combines TRBV19 with TRBJ1-4, with a tentative D call TRBD1 (6 bases). This CDR3 has 15 amino acids. CDR1 and CDR2 from the germline V gene are LNHDA and SQIVND (reference sequence). Trimming stripped 3 bases from V and 0 bases from J, with 8 bases between. CDR3 amino acids: CASSMGAATNEKLFF. For the CDR3, the DNA is TGTGCCAGTAGTATGGGGGCCGCAACTAATGAAAAACTGTTTTTT.

Of note for this clone: Additional DNA sequences in this sample encode the identical CDR3. This chain joins TRBV25-1 and TRBJ1-5; perhaps TRBD1 as D (5 bases). The V end lost 8 bases, the J end lost 1 base, and 15 bases lay between the germline ends. The CDR3 is 15 amino acids. From germline, CDR1 is MGHDK and CDR2 SYGVNS. The CDR3 nucleotides read TGTGCCAGCTCTGCCGGGGGTCAGAGCAATCAGCCCCAGCATTTT. As protein: CASSAGGQSNQPQHF. Combining the CDR3 with reference TRBV25-1 and TRBJ1-5 gives the whole variable domain EADIYQTPRYLVIGTGKKITLECSQTMGHDKMYWYQQDPGMELHLIHYSYGVNSTEKGDLSSESTVSRIRTEHFPLTLESARPSHTSQYLCASSAGGQSNQPQHFGDGTRLSIL.

The chain recombines TRBV10-1 with TRBJ2-7; TRBD2 is a possible D gene (5 bases). This CDR3 region has 14 residues. The germline gives CDR1 WNHNN, CDR2 SYGVQD (reference sequence). Trimming cost V 5 bases and J 5 bases, with 16 bases left between them. The CDR3 nucleotides read TGCGCCAGCAGTTCCACTGGCGTCGGGAACGAGCAGTACTTC. Translation: CASSSTGVGNEQYF.

This chain links TRBV21-1 with TRBJ2-7; the DNA was not used to check the table's D call, TRBD1. TRBV21-1 is deemed a pseudogene. This CDR3 is built from 16 residues. The CDR3 sequence is CASRPEQGQPSYEQYF. CDR3 DNA: TGTGCCAGCAGACCCGAACAGGGCCAACCATCCTACGAGCAGTACTTC.

The genes are TRBV6-5 and TRBJ2-7; 9 bases fit TRBD1. This CDR3 is 15 amino acids long. CDR1 and CDR2 (germline): MNHEY, SVGAGI. Trimming cost V 5 bases and J 4 bases; bases outside gene matches: 9. DNA of the CDR3: TGTGCCAGCAGTCCCCTCGGGACAGGGTCTTACGAGCAGTACTTC. It translates to CASSPLGTGSYEQYF.

This clone was seen only a few times. The rearrangement uses TRBV2 and TRBJ1-4, with D uncertain. Between the trimmed V and J ends, which lost 6 bases and 2 bases, there was a span of 7 bases. The CDR3 length is 13 residues. Germline V lookup: CDR1 SNHLY, CDR2 FYNNEI. CDR3 sequence (DNA): TGTGCCAGCAGCGGACCTACTAATGAAAAACTGTTTTTT. Its protein is CASSGPTNEKLFF.

V and J are TRBV7-2 and TRBJ1-2, with D tentatively TRBD1 (5 bases). The CDR3 covers 15 residues. The germline gives CDR1 SGHTA, CDR2 FQGNSA. The V end was cut by 1 base, the J end by 5 bases, with 14 bases between. DNA for the CDR3: TGTGCCAGCAGCTTAGGCGCGACGAGGGGTTATGGCTACACCTTC. It encodes CASSLGATRGYGYTF.

This clone was observed a single time. CDR3 region: CASGGTSGELFF. The CDR3 DNA follows: TGTGCCAGCGGAGGTACATCCGGGGAGCTGTTTTTT. The chain has TRBV2 and TRBJ2-2, with a weak D call TRBD2 (5 bases). Trimming shortened V by 8 bases and J by 6 bases, and 10 bases separated the two germline ends. CDR3 length equals 12 residues. Germline V gives CDR1 SNHLY, CDR2 FYNNEI.

This chain uses TRBV10-3 with TRBJ1-3; 8 bases agree with TRBD1. This CDR3 has 17 residues. Losses at the gene ends were 3 bases for V and 0 bases for J; bases not matched to a gene: 7. Germline V gene lookup returns CDR1 ENHRY and CDR2 SYGVKD. The CDR3 sequence is CAISERTGPLSGNTIYF. The CDR3 DNA sequence: TGTGCCATCAGTGAACGGACAGGGCCGCTCTCTGGAAACACCATATATTTT.

The gene calls are TRBV30 and TRBJ2-5; TRBD1 matches 8 bases. V gave up 3 bases and J gave up 5 bases; unmatched junction bases: 5. Germline V gene sequence: CDR1 GTSNPN, CDR2 SVGIG (reference sequence). The CDR3 sequence is 13 residues long. In DNA form, the CDR3 reads TGTGCCTGGAGCCAGGGGGCTTGGGAGACCCAGTACTTC. Its translation: CAWSQGAWETQYF.